Following are 17 T cell receptor beta chains from one sample sequenced in a study of blood T cells in healthy people across ages. It was with a sample-barcoded 5' primer and a J-beta primer mix that a second PCR of roughly 7 to 12 cycles was run. One entry per CDR3 protein results from TCRdb running MiXCR on the 5' RACE reads. The sample lists 1.2 million to 1.5 million distinct CDR3 sequences, about 40% occurring once. Material for sequencing was blood. All receptors derive from a woman in her late teens or twenties in good health.

This rearrangement joins TRBV7-9 to TRBJ2-3, with D unresolved. Germline loops: CDR1 SEHNR, CDR2 FQNEAQ (reference sequence). The V and J ends lost 4 bases and 0 bases respectively, with 11 bases between them. The CDR3 runs 15 residues. CDR3 sequence (DNA): TGTGCCAGCAGCTCTGACTCCCTGAGCACAGATACGCAGTATTTT. It codes for CASSSDSLSTDTQYF.

CDR3 residues: CASSTGADTQYF. The CDR3 region has the DNA TGTGCCAGCAGTACCGGGGCAGATACGCAGTATTTT. This chain connects TRBV7-6 to TRBJ2-3; D may be TRBD2 (5 bases). V gave up 6 bases and J gave up 4 bases, with 8 bases separating them. The CDR3 loop spans 12 amino acids. Germline V gives CDR1 SGHVS, CDR2 FNYEAQ.

This clonotype was observed a few times. J is TRBJ1-6 and V is TRBV6-5, with 10 bases aligning to TRBD1. This CDR3 comprises 15 residues. CDR1 is MNHEY, CDR2 SVGAGI, per germline. V lost 2 bases to trimming and J lost 9 bases; unmatched junction nucleotides: 4. The CDR3 sequence: CASSYDRGPGSPLHF. For the CDR3, the DNA is TGTGCCAGCAGTTACGACAGGGGGCCTGGTTCACCCCTCCACTTT.

J is TRBJ2-1 and V is TRBV5-5; TRBD2 aligns across 8 bases. The CDR3 runs 15 residues. Per germline, CDR1 SGHKS and CDR2 YYEKEE (reference sequence). With 4 bases clipped from V and 6 bases from J, the junction kept 9 bases outside the gene matches. The CDR3 coding sequence is TGTGCCAGCAGCACCTATAGCGGGACCATCAATGAGCAGTTCTTC. Protein sequence: CASSTYSGTINEQFF.

This clonotype appeared a few times. The V and J genes are TRBV4-1 and TRBJ2-7; 10 bases map to TRBD1. J lost 3 bases, V lost 4 bases, and 6 bases had no gene match. The CDR3 runs 15 residues. Germline lookup yields CDR1 MGHRA and CDR2 YSYEKL. CDR3 DNA sequence: TGCGCCAGCAGCCGATTAGGGGACAGGGGCTACGAGCAGTACTTC. This gives the protein CASSRLGDRGYEQYF.

As for this clonotype: The junction does not match germline at one end; this may be a read error. The rearrangement links TRBV3-1 to TRBJ2-3; D unclear. The CDR3 consists of 13 residues. The germline V gene has CDR1 LGHDT and CDR2 YNNKEL (reference sequence). The CDR3 nucleotides are TGTGTCAGCAGCCTCCCCCACACAGATACGCAGTATTTT. This encodes CVSSLPHTDTQYF.

This clonotype was seen only a few times. V gene TRBV6-5 combines with J gene TRBJ1-4; a possible D gene is TRBD1 (6 bases). CDR1 is MNHEY, CDR2 SVGAGI, per germline. The CDR3 extends over 15 amino acids. Trimming shortened V by 6 bases and J by 0 bases, and 11 bases separated the two germline ends. CDR3 nucleotides: TGTGCCAGCAGCCGTCGACAGGCAACTAATGAAAAACTGTTTTTT. Amino acid sequence: CASSRRQATNEKLFF.

This rearrangement joins TRBV6-1 to TRBJ1-2; maybe TRBD1 (5 bases). Germline lookup yields CDR1 MNHNS and CDR2 SASEGT. The CDR3 totals 16 residues. The V and J ends lost 2 bases and 2 bases respectively, with 15 bases between them. For the CDR3, the DNA is TGTGCCAGCAGTGAAAGTGCGCGGGGCGCAAACTATGGCTACACCTTC. Protein product: CASSESARGANYGYTF.

This chain connects TRBV18 to TRBJ1-2; no clear D. The CDR3 length is 14 residues. Trimming left V 3 bases short and J 4 bases short, with 12 bases between. Germline V lookup: CDR1 KGHSH, CDR2 LQKENI. The DNA of the CDR3 is TGTGCCAGCTCACCCCAAGACCGCCCCTATGGCTACACCTTC. Its protein is CASSPQDRPYGYTF. Supplemented by reference TRBV18 and TRBJ1-2, the full variable domain reads NAGVMQNPRHLVRRRGQEARLRCSPMKGHSHVYWYRQLPEEGLKFMVYLQKENIIDESGMPKERFSAEFPKEGPSILRIQQVVRGDSAAYFCASSPQDRPYGYTFGSGTRLTVV.

The V and J genes are TRBV20-1 and TRBJ2-1; TRBD2 agrees at 8 bases. J lost 9 bases, V lost 1 base, and 11 bases had no gene match. The CDR3 is 15 amino acids. CDR1 is DFQATT and CDR2 is SNEGSKA in the germline V gene (reference sequence). CDR3 DNA: TGCAGTGCTAGAGGCGTCAGCGGGAGCCCCCTTGAGCAGTTCTTC. Its translation: CSARGVSGSPLEQFF.

The chain uses TRBV5-1 and TRBJ2-2, with D unresolved. Trimming removed 8 bases at V and 5 bases at J, with 10 bases between. The CDR3 length is 12 residues. In germline, CDR1 is SGHRS, CDR2 YFSETQ. The chain's CDR3 is CASIAQTGELFF. Here the CDR3 DNA reads TGCGCCAGTATCGCCCAAACCGGGGAGCTGTTTTTT.

The J gene is TRBJ1-3, the V gene TRBV10-2; 7 bases are shared with TRBD1. Unmatched junction bases numbered 7, after V lost 8 bases and J lost 0 bases. This CDR3 comprises 15 residues. Germline CDR1 is WSHSY and CDR2 is SAAADI. CDR3: CASAPGQLSGNTIYF. Here the CDR3 DNA reads TGCGCCAGCGCTCCGGGACAGCTCTCTGGAAACACCATATATTTT.

This chain joins TRBV20-1 and TRBJ2-5; D possibly corresponds to TRBD1 (5 bases). The germline V gene encodes CDR1 DFQATT and CDR2 SNEGSKA (reference sequence). The CDR3 is made up of 12 amino acids. The germline V and J ends were trimmed by 3 bases and 0 bases, with 5 bases remaining between them. The CDR3 region is CSARDNQETQYF. CDR3 DNA sequence: TGCAGTGCTAGGGACAACCAAGAGACCCAGTACTTC.

This clonotype was seen more than once but under ten times. The gene calls are TRBV25-1 and TRBJ2-1; no firm D call. The length of the CDR3 is 12 residues. V shed 2 bases and J shed 8 bases, with 7 bases lying between them. Germline V lookup: CDR1 MGHDK, CDR2 SYGVNS. The CDR3 sequence is CASSEKVHEQFF. For the CDR3, the DNA is TGTGCCAGCAGTGAAAAAGTCCATGAGCAGTTCTTC.

Only a few counts were recorded for this clonotype. CDR3: CASSHYPSLTSGRAYEQYF. The CDR3 nucleotides read TGTGCCAGCAGCCACTACCCCTCTCTGACTAGCGGGAGGGCCTACGAGCAGTACTTC. The V gene is TRBV3-1, the J gene TRBJ2-7; 14 nucleotides agree with TRBD2. With V trimmed by 3 bases and J by 2 bases, 12 bases remained unmatched. The germline V gene has CDR1 LGHDT and CDR2 YNNKEL (reference sequence). This CDR3 spans 19 amino acids.

This clonotype was detected a few times. The V gene is TRBV30, the J gene TRBJ2-5, with TRBD2 matching over 11 bases. V was pared by 5 bases and J by 4 bases, with 6 bases of the junction left unmatched. The CDR3 totals 14 residues. The germline gives CDR1 GTSNPN, CDR2 SVGIG (reference sequence). The DNA of the CDR3 is TGTGCCTGGTCCCCCGGGACTAGCGGAGAGACCCAGTACTTC. Translating gives CAWSPGTSGETQYF.

The V gene is TRBV27, the J gene TRBJ2-1; 14 bases match TRBD2. The CDR3 contains 18 residues. The germline gives CDR1 MNHEY, CDR2 SMNVEV (reference sequence). V shed 0 bases, J shed 4 bases, and the junction held 5 bases outside the gene matches. Here the CDR3 DNA reads TGTGCCAGCAGTTTATCGTGGACTAGCGGGGGGAAATACAATGAGCAGTTCTTC. This encodes CASSLSWTSGGKYNEQFF.